This T cell receptor beta chain was identified in a study of T-cell memory formation after mild COVID-19. Whole-study results and caveats: Later expanders leaned toward CD4+, whereas clones contracting from day 15 to 85 were balanced CD4/CD8.

A word on this clonotype: Its antigen remains unknown.

A single record per CDR3 protein comes from TCRdb applying MiXCR to the 5' RACE reads. Of approximately 190,000 distinct CDR3 sequences listed, around 19% were seen once; the top ten hold roughly 2.6%. The CDR3 length is 11 residues. Looked up from germline, CDR1 is DFQATT and CDR2 is SNEGSKA (reference sequence). The sample consisted of PBMCs or a T cell subset sorted from them (not recorded which). This sequence originates from an adult woman who had mild COVID-19 (a few samples of this study predate the infection). Cell type and time point are not known. The chain has TRBV20-1 and TRBJ1-2; 7 positions match TRBD1. The CDR3 reads CSRRGPYGYTF. In nucleotides, the CDR3 is TGCAGCCGGAGGGGGCCCTATGGCTACACCTTC.